This T cell receptor (beta chain) was observed in a study of T cells after posttransplantation cyclophosphamide. The CDR3 extends over 14 amino acids. Trimming took 1 base from V and 5 from J; bases not matched to a gene: 2. A single count supports this clone. Its antigen remains unidentified. General observations from the study: TRB overlap between skin or GI tissue T cells and blood was limited. Later post-transplant blood repertoires were often dominated by donor CD8+ memory clones. After PTCy, TRB diversity resembled that of CNI/methotrexate controls.

The assay was immunoSEQ multiplex PCR, and TCRdb's table has in-frame clones only and misses some. The table includes 9,500 to 15,000 clones, around 81% detected once. Methotrexate plus calcineurin inhibitor accompanied controls' myeloablative marrow transplants; sampling was 1 year later. The rearrangement links TRBV23-1 to TRBJ1-1; 9 nucleotides agree with TRBD1. TRBV23-1 is an ORF for which the function is uncertain. The sequences come from PBMCs, collected 367 days after allogeneic stem cell transplant with calcineurin inhibitor and methotrexate. The sequence was collected from a young adult male patient who received an allogeneic stem cell transplant from an unrelated donor, was CMV-positive, and had acute GVHD only. Some T cells could come from the graft donor. The CDR3 here is CASSQWDRETEAFF. DNA of the CDR3: TGCGCCAGCAGTCAATGGGACAGGGAAACTGAAGCTTTCTTT.